The 9 T cell receptor beta chains listed next were all sequenced from one sample in a study of cytomegalovirus exposure and HLA in healthy donors. The PCR contained 60 Vbeta and 13 Jbeta primers. Clones were read by immunoSEQ multiplex PCR, and TCRdb kept only the in-frame ones, dropping some. The sample carries roughly 150,000 clones, approximately 80% recorded once. Specimen: PBMCs. The receptors stem from a woman in her late teens or twenties in good health and CMV-seronegative.

The chain combines TRBV19 with TRBJ2-5; maybe TRBD2 (5 bases). Germline loops: CDR1 LNHDA, CDR2 SQIVND (reference sequence). The CDR3 totals 14 residues. Deletions cut 4 bases from V and 2 bases from J, with 11 bases between. The CDR3 sequence: CASSNLALQETQYF. The CDR3 region has the DNA TGTGCCAGTAGTAACCTAGCTTTACAAGAGACCCAGTACTTC.

The chain's CDR3 is CASSYDPRGMVEQYF. The CDR3 bases are TGTGCCAGCAGCTACGACCCTCGAGGGATGGTCGAGCAGTACTTC. The V call is TRBV5-5, the J call TRBJ2-7; the D gene is possibly TRBD2 (5 bases). Trimming took off 3 bases at V and 6 bases at J, with 19 bases between the two ends. Germline values: CDR1 SGHKS, CDR2 YYEKEE (reference sequence). This CDR3 has 15 amino acids.

The table lists this clone with a few counts. CDR3 in DNA: TGTGCCAGCAGCTTGGGCCCAGGGCAGAACGAGCAGTACTTC. Protein sequence: CASSLGPGQNEQYF. The genes are TRBV5-6 and TRBJ2-7, with D possibly being TRBD1 (5 bases). Germline CDR1 SGHDT, CDR2 YYEEEE. The CDR3 loop spans 14 amino acids. The germline V and J ends were trimmed by 0 bases and 5 bases, with 12 bases remaining between them.

The genes are TRBV5-1 and TRBJ2-2; D gene unclear. V dropped 4 bases and J dropped 3 bases, with 4 bases sitting between them. There are 12 residues in the CDR3. Per the germline V gene, CDR1 is SGHRS and CDR2 is YFSETQ. The DNA for the CDR3 is TGCGCCAGCAGCCCGGACACCGGGGAGCTGTTTTTT. It encodes CASSPDTGELFF.

The CDR3 loop is CASSGILEAFF. In nucleotides, the CDR3 is TGTGCCAGCAGTGGTATACTCGAGGCTTTCTTT. The gene calls are TRBV28 and TRBJ1-1; no reliable D call. This CDR3 contains 11 residues. Trimming left V 5 bases short and J 11 bases short, with 12 bases between. The V gene's germline CDR1 is MDHEN and CDR2 SYDVKM. The complete variable domain, with remaining parts taken from reference TRBV28 and TRBJ1-1, reads DVKVTQSSRYLVKRTGEKVFLECVQDMDHENMFWYRQDPGLGLRLIYFSYDVKMKEKGDIPEGYSVSREKKERFSLILESASTNQTSMYLCASSGILEAFFGQGTRLTVV.

The chain uses TRBV11-3 and TRBJ1-2, with 7 bases aligning to TRBD1. The length of the CDR3 is 17 residues. J was trimmed by 5 bases and V by 5 bases; bases with no gene match: 17. From germline, CDR1 is SGHNT and CDR2 YENEEA. CDR3 DNA sequence: TGTGCCAGCAGCCCCTCCCCTAGACAGGGCGGGAGGTATGGCTACACCTTC. It encodes CASSPSPRQGGRYGYTF.

This clone has a handful of counts. The chain has TRBV27 and TRBJ2-5; 7 bases map to TRBD2. Germline V gives CDR1 MNHEY, CDR2 SMNVEV (reference sequence). V lost 6 bases to trimming and J lost 0 bases; unmatched junction nucleotides: 7. The CDR3 spans 15 residues. The CDR3 loop is CASRGDYWYQETQYF. CDR3 nucleotides: TGTGCCAGCAGGGGGGACTATTGGTACCAAGAGACCCAGTACTTC.

The chain combines TRBV2 with TRBJ2-7, with 10 bases aligning to TRBD2. Trimming removed 6 bases from V and 0 bases from J; junction bases left unmatched: 5. The CDR3 runs to 15 residues. Germline-derived CDR1 and CDR2 are SNHLY and FYNNEI. DNA for the CDR3: TGTGCCAGCAGCATAGCGGGGGGAAGCTCCTACGAGCAGTACTTC. Translating gives CASSIAGGSSYEQYF. Based on the CDR3 plus reference TRBV2 and TRBJ2-7, the full variable domain is EPEVTQTPSHQVTQMGQEVILRCVPISNHLYFYWYRQILGQKVEFLVSFYNNEISEKSEIFDDQFSVERPDGSNFTLKIRSTKLEDSAMYFCASSIAGGSSYEQYFGPGTRLTVT.

The genes are TRBV18 and TRBJ1-4; D unresolved. The V and J ends lost 3 bases and 8 bases respectively, with 16 bases between them. The CDR3 covers 15 residues. The V gene's germline CDR1 is KGHSH and CDR2 LQKENI. The CDR3 nucleotides are TGTGCCAGCTCACCCACCGGCGGTCTCGGAGAAAAACTGTTTTTT. It is translated as CASSPTGGLGEKLFF. Full variable domain (missing parts from reference TRBV18 and TRBJ1-4): NAGVMQNPRHLVRRRGQEARLRCSPMKGHSHVYWYRQLPEEGLKFMVYLQKENIIDESGMPKERFSAEFPKEGPSILRIQQVVRGDSAAYFCASSPTGGLGEKLFFGSGTQLSVL.